These 6 T cell receptor beta chains originate from one sample sequenced in a study of glioma-infiltrating T cells. TCR alpha and beta CDR3 regions were amplified from RNA using iRepertoire nested multiplex PCR. Each CDR3 protein gets one entry after TCRdb re-called the multiplex PCR reads with MiXCR. Of fewer than 55,000 distinct CDR3 sequences in the sample, about 20% were seen once. The specimen was glioma tissue, nonneoplastic brain tissue, or PBMCs (not recorded which). These receptors were taken from a human donor with low-grade glioma or glioblastoma, undergoing nonglioma brain surgery, or in good health (not recorded which).

A note on this clonotype: A junction end diverges from the germline sequence, so it may reflect a read error. The CDR3 loop is CGSSRRKVLAAYQETQYF. For the CDR3, the DNA is TGTGGCAGCAGCCGAAGGAAAGTTCTAGCGGCGTACCAAGAGACCCAGTACTTC. The chain couples TRBV7-6 to TRBJ2-5; 7 bases fit TRBD2. CDR1 and CDR2 (germline): SGHVS, FNYEAQ. This CDR3 is 18 amino acids long.

In its sample, this clonotype was seen many times. The V call is TRBV6-1, the J call TRBJ2-7, with 7 bases matching TRBD2. J was trimmed by 0 bases and V by 8 bases; bases with no gene match: 7. The CDR3 runs to 14 residues. Germline V lookup: CDR1 MNHNS, CDR2 SASEGT. CDR3 sequence (DNA): TGTGCCAGCGGGCGCGGGGGATTCTCCTACGAGCAGTACTTC. Protein: CASGRGGFSYEQYF.

At least ten counts were recorded for this clonotype. In DNA, the CDR3 is TGCGCCAGCAGCCATAATGGGGTCCAAGATACGCAGTATTTT. This codes for CASSHNGVQDTQYF. This rearrangement joins TRBV4-1 to TRBJ2-3; D call uncertain. Trimming took 3 bases from V and 5 from J, leaving 12 bases between them. The length of the CDR3 is 14 residues. Per germline, CDR1 MGHRA and CDR2 YSYEKL.

This clonotype was seen ten or more times. This chain connects TRBV28 to TRBJ2-1; 11 positions agree with TRBD1. V gave up 4 bases and J gave up 3 bases; unmatched junction bases: 8. The V gene's germline CDR1 is MDHEN and CDR2 SYDVKM. This CDR3 is 17 amino acids long. CDR3: CASSWFGGTGGYNEQFF. In DNA, the CDR3 is TGTGCCAGCAGTTGGTTCGGTGGGACAGGGGGCTACAATGAGCAGTTCTTC.

This clonotype appeared many times. The rearrangement links TRBV2 to TRBJ1-1; no clear D gene. Per germline, CDR1 SNHLY and CDR2 FYNNEI. The CDR3 has 12 amino acids. Deletions cut 3 bases from V and 3 bases from J, with 5 bases between. In DNA, the CDR3 is TGTGCCAGCAGTGACCAGGACACTGAAGCTTTCTTT. Its protein is CASSDQDTEAFF.

This clonotype was counted at least ten times. V usage is TRBV27 and J usage is TRBJ1-2; 7 nucleotides line up with TRBD1. Germline lookup yields CDR1 MNHEY and CDR2 SMNVEV (reference sequence). V gave up 3 bases and J gave up 4 bases; unmatched junction bases: 5. CDR3 length: 14 amino acids. The CDR3 loop reads CASSFRGGSYGYTF. CDR3 nucleotides: TGTGCCAGCAGTTTTCGAGGGGGCAGCTATGGCTACACCTTC.